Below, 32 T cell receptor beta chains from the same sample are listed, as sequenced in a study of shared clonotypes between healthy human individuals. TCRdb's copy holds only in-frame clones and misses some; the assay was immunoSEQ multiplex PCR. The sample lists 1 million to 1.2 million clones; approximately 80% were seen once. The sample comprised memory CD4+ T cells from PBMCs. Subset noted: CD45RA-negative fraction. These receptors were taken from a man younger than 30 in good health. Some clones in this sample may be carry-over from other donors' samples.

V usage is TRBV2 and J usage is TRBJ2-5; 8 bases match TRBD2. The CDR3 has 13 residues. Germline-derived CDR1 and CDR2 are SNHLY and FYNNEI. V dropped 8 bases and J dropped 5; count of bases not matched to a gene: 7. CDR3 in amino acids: CASGKGLGETQYF. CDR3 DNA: TGTGCCAGCGGGAAGGGACTAGGGGAGACCCAGTACTTC.

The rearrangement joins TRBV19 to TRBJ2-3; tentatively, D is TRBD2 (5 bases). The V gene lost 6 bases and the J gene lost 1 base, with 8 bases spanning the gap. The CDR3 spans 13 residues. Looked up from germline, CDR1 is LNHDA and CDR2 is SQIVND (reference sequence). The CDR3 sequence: CASRADRTDTQYF. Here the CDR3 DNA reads TGTGCCAGTAGAGCGGACCGCACAGATACGCAGTATTTT.

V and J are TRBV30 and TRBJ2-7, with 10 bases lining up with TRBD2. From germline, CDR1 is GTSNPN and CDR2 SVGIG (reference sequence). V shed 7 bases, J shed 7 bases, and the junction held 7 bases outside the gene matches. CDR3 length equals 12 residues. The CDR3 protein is CASSSGRGEQYF. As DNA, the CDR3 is TGTGCCTCCTCTAGCGGGAGAGGTGAGCAGTACTTC. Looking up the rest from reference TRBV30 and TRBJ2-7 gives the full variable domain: SQTIHQWPATLVQPVGSPLSLECTVEGTSNPNLYWYRQAAGRGLQLLFYSVGIGQISSEVPQNLSASRPQDRQFILSSKKLLLSDSGFYLCASSSGRGEQYFGPGTRLTVT.

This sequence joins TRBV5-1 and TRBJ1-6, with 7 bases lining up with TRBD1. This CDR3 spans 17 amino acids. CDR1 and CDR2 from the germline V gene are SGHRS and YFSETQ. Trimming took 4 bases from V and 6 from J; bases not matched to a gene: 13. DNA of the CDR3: TGCGCCAGCAGCCCGTATACCGGGGACAGAGTTAATTCACCCCTCCACTTT. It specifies CASSPYTGDRVNSPLHF.

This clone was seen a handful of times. The CDR3 protein is CASSLGGLPYGYTF. The CDR3 DNA sequence: TGTGCCAGCAGTTTAGGGGGGCTACCCTATGGCTACACCTTC. The V call is TRBV27, the J call TRBJ1-2, with D possibly matching TRBD1 (6 bases). Germline V gene lookup returns CDR1 MNHEY and CDR2 SMNVEV (reference sequence). This CDR3 comprises 14 residues. Trimming took off 2 bases at V and 4 bases at J, with 11 bases between the two ends.

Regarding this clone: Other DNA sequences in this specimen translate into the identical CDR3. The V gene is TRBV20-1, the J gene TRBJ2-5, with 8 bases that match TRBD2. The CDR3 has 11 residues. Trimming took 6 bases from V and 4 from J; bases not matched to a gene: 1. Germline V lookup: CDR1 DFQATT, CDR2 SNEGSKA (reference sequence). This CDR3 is CSAAGGETQYF. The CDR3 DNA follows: TGCAGTGCGGCGGGGGGAGAGACCCAGTACTTC.

CDR3 region: CASSEGLAGSYEQYF. In DNA, the CDR3 is TGTGCCAGCAGTGAAGGACTAGCGGGATCCTACGAGCAGTACTTC. This chain uses TRBV6-1 with TRBJ2-7; TRBD2 matches at 11 bases. The CDR3 sequence is 15 residues long. Germline trimming cut 1 base from V and 1 base from J; bases unmatched to any gene: 0. Germline assignment: CDR1 MNHNS and CDR2 SASEGT.

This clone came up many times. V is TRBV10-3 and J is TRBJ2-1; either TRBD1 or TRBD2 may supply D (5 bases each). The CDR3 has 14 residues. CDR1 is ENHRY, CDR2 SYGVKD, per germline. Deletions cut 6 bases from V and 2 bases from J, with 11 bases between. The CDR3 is CAIRRGSPYNEQFF. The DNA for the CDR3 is TGTGCCATCAGGAGGGGTAGCCCCTACAATGAGCAGTTCTTC.

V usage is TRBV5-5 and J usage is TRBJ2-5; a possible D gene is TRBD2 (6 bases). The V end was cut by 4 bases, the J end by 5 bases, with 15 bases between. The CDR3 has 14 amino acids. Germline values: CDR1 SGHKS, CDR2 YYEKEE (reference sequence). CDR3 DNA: TGTGCCAGCAGCCTGGCCCCACGGGGGGAGACCCAGTACTTC. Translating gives CASSLAPRGETQYF.

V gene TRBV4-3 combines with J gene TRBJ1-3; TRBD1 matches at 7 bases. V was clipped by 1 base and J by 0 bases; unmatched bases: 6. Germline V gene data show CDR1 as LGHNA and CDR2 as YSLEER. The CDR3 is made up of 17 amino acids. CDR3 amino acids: CASSQVGGVSSGNTIYF. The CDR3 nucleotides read TGCGCCAGCAGCCAAGTAGGGGGCGTTAGCTCTGGAAACACCATATATTTT.

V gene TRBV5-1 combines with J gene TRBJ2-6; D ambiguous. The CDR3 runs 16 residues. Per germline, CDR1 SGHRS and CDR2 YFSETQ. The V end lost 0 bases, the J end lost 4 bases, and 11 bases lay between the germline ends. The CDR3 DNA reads TGCGCCAGCAGCTTGGCCGGAAGGGTCGGGGCCAACGTCCTGACTTTC. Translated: CASSLAGRVGANVLTF.

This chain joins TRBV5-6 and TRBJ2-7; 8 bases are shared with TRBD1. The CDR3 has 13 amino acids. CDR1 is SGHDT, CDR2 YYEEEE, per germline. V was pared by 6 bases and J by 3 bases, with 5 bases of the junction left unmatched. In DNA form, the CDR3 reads TGTGCCAGCACACACAGGGGGTACTACGAGCAGTACTTC. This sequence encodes CASTHRGYYEQYF.

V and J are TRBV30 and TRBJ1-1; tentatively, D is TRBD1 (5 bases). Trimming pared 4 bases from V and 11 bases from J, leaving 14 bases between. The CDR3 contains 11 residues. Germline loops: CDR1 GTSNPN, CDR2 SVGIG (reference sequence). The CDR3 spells CAWTGGGRAFF. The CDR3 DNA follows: TGTGCCTGGACCGGGGGGGGTAGGGCTTTCTTT.

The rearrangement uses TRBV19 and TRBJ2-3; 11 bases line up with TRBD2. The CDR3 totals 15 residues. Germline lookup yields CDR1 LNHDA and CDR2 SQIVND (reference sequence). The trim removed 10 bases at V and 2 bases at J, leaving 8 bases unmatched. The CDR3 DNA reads TGTGCCACTTATGGGACTAGCGGCTACACAGATACGCAGTATTTT. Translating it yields CATYGTSGYTDTQYF.

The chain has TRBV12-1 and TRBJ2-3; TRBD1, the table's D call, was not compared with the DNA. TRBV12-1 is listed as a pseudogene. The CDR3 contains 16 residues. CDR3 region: CASSRSGDRGKDTQYF. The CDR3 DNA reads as TGTGCCAGCAGCCGCTCGGGGGACAGGGGTAAAGATACGCAGTATTTT.

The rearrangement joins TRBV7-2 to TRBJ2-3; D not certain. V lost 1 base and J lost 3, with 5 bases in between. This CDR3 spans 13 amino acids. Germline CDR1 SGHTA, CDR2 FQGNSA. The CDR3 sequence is CASSLEETDTQYF. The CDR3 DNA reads TGTGCCAGCAGCTTAGAAGAAACAGATACGCAGTATTTT. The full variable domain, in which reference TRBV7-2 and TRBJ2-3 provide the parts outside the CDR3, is GAGVSQSPSNKVTEKGKDVELRCDPISGHTALYWYRQSLGQGLEFLIYFQGNSAPDKSGLPSDRFSAERTGGSVSTLTIQRTQQEDSAVYLCASSLEETDTQYFGPGTRLTVL.

The CDR3 DNA sequence: TGTGCCAGCAGTCCCTGGGCAGCGACCGTCGGTACAGATACGCAGTATTTT. This sequence encodes CASSPWAATVGTDTQYF. The chain recombines TRBV28 with TRBJ2-3; no reliable D call. CDR1 and CDR2 from the germline V gene are MDHEN and SYDVKM. CDR3 length equals 17 residues. V dropped 5 bases and J dropped 3 bases, with 21 bases sitting between them.

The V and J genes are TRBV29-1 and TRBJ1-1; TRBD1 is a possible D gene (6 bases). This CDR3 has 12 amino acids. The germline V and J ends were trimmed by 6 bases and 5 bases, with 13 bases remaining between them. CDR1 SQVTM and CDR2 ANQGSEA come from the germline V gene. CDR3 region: CSVARGWTEAFF. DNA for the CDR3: TGCAGCGTCGCCAGGGGTTGGACTGAAGCTTTCTTT.

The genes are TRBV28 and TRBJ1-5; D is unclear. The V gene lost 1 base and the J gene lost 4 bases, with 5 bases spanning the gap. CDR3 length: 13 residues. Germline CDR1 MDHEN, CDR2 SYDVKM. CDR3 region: CASSLYRNQPQHF. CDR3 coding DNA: TGTGCCAGCAGTTTATATCGAAATCAGCCCCAGCATTTT.

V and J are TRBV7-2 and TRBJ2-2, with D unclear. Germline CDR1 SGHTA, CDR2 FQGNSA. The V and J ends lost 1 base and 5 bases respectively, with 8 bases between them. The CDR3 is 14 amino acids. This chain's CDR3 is CASSLGLWTGELFF. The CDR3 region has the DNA TGTGCCAGCAGCTTAGGGCTCTGGACCGGGGAGCTGTTTTTT.

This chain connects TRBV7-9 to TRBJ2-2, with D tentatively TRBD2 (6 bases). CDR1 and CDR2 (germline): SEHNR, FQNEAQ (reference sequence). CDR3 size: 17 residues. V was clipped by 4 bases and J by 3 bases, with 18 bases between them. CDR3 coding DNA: TGTGCCAGCAGCTCGTTCCTACGGGAGCGATACACCGGGGAGCTGTTTTTT. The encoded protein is CASSSFLRERYTGELFF.

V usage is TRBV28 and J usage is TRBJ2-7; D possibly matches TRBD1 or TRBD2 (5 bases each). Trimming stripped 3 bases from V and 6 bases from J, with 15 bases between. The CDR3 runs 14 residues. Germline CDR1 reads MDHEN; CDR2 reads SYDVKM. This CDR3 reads CASSFGGTRREQYF. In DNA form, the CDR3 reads TGTGCCAGCAGTTTTGGTGGGACGAGGCGCGAGCAGTACTTC.

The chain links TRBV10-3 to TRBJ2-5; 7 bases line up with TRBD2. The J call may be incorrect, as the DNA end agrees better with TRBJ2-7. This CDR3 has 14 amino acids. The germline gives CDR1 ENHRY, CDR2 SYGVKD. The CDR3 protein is CAIRGGIQTYEQYF. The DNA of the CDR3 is TGTGCCATCAGGGGGGGGATCCAGACCTACGAGCAGTACTTC.

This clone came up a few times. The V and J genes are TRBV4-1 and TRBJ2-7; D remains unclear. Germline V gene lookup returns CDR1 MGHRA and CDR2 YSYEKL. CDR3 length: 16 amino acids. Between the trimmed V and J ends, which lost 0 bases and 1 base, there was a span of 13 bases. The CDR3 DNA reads TGCGCCAGCAGCCAAGATAACCGCCCCGGGTCCTACGAGCAGTACTTC. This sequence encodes CASSQDNRPGSYEQYF.

CDR3: CASSPQGAGSYEQYF. In DNA, the CDR3 is TGTGCCAGCAGTCCCCAAGGCGCAGGCTCCTACGAGCAGTACTTC. The gene calls are TRBV28 and TRBJ2-7; no reliable D call. This CDR3 has 15 residues. V gave up 5 bases and J gave up 0 bases, with 14 bases separating them. Germline lookup yields CDR1 MDHEN and CDR2 SYDVKM.

The CDR3 is CASSDSQGTSTDTQYF. DNA for the CDR3: TGTGCCAGCAGTGACTCACAGGGTACGAGCACAGATACGCAGTATTTT. The chain links TRBV6-4 to TRBJ2-3; tentative D call: TRBD1 (6 bases). This CDR3 is 16 amino acids long. Germline lookup yields CDR1 MRHNA and CDR2 SNTAGT. V was cut by 0 bases and J by 0 bases, with 10 bases left in between.

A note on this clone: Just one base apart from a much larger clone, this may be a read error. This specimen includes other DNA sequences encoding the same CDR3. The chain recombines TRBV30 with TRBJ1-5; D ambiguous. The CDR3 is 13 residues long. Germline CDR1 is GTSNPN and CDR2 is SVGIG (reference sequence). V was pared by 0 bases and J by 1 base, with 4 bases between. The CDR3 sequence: CAWSVGSNQPQHF. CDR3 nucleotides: TGTGCCTGGAGTGTAGGGAGCAATCAGCCCCAGCATTTT.

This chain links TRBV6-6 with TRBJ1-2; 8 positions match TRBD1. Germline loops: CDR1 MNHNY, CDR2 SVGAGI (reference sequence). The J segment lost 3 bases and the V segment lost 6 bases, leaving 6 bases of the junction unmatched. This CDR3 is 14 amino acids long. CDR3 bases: TGTGCCAGCAGACAAGGACAGGGAGACTATGGCTACACCTTC. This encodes CASRQGQGDYGYTF.

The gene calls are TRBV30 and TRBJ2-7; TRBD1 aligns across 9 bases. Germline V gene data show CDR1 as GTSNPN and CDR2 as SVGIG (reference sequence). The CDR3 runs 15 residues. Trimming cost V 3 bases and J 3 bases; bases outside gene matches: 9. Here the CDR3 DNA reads TGTGCCTGGAGCGTAGGGGGGACAGGGCTCTACGAGCAGTACTTC. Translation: CAWSVGGTGLYEQYF.

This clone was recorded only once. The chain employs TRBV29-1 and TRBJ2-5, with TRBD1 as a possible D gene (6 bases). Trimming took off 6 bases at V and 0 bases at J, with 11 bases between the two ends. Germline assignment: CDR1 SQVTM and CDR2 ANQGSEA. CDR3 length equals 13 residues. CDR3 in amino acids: CSVQTGNQETQYF. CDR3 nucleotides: TGCAGCGTCCAAACAGGGAACCAAGAGACCCAGTACTTC.

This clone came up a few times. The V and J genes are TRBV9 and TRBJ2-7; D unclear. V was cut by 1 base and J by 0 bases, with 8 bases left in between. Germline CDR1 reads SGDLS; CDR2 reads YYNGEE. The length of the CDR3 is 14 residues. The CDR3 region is CASSVNSVSYEQYF. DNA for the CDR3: TGTGCCAGCAGCGTAAACAGTGTCTCCTACGAGCAGTACTTC. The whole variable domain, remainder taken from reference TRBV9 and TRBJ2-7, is DSGVTQTPKHLITATGQRVTLRCSPRSGDLSVYWYQQSLDQGLQFLIQYYNGEERAKGNILERFSAQQFPDLHSELNLSSLELGDSALYFCASSVNSVSYEQYFGPGTRLTVT.

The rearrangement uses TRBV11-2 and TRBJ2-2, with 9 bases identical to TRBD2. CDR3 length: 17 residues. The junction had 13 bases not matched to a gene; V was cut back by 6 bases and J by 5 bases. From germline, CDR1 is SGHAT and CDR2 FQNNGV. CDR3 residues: CASRRPGLASRTGELFF. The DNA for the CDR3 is TGTGCCAGCAGACGTCCGGGACTAGCAAGTCGGACCGGGGAGCTGTTTTTT. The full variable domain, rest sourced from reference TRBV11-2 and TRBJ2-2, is EAGVAQSPRYKIIEKRQSVAFWCNPISGHATLYWYQQILGQGPKLLIQFQNNGVVDDSQLPKDRFSAERLKGVDSTLKIQPAKLEDSAVYLCASRRPGLASRTGELFFGEGSRLTVL.